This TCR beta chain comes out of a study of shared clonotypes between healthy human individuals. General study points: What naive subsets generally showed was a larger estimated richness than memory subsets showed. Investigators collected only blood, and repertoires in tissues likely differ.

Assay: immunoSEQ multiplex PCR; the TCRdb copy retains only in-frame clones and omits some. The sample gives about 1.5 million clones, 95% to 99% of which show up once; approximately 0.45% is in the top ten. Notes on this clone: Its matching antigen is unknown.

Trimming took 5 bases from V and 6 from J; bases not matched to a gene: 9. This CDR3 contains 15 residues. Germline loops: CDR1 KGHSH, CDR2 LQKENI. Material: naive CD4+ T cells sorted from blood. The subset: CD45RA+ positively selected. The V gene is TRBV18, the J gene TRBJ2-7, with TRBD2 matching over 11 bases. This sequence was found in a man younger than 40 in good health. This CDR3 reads CASSNGLAGFGEQYF. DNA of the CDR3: TGTGCCAGCTCAAACGGACTAGCGGGCTTCGGCGAGCAGTACTTC.